This TCR beta chain was found in a study of blood T cell repertoires in COVID-19. At the level of the study: The United States, Italy and Spain supplied acute and convalescent COVID-19 samples.

With regard to this clone: An end of the junction differs from the germline gene, which may be a read error.

The CDR3 loop spans 15 amino acids. Germline V gives CDR1 LGHNA, CDR2 YNFKEQ. Original processing notes: Reference gene primer amplification in the assay estimated nucleated cell counts. Data came from immunoSEQ multiplex PCR; TCRdb stores just in-frame clones and leaves some out. V, J and clone size are those of that table, while D and trimming were read from the DNA. The top ten hold roughly 1.4% of the sample, which has hundreds of thousands of clones, 86% seen once. The TCR sequence derives from a woman under 40 with active or convalescent COVID-19. Material: peripheral blood. V gene TRBV4-2 combines with J gene TRBJ1-1; perhaps TRBD1 as D (5 bases). CDR3 in DNA: TGTGCCGGCAGCCAAGATCGGGACTTGAACACTGAAGCTTTCTTT. Translating it yields CAGSQDRDLNTEAFF.